Listed here are 2 T cell receptor beta chains from one sample, sequenced in a study of blood T cell repertoires in COVID-19. Generated by immunoSEQ multiplex PCR, the TCRdb table keeps only in-frame clones and is missing some. The data hold some 280,000 clones, with 70% to 90% observed a single time. The sequenced sample was peripheral blood. Source of these receptors: a woman in her fifties or sixties with acute or convalescent COVID-19.

J is TRBJ1-2 and V is TRBV6-1; TRBD1 matches at 9 bases. This CDR3 is 16 amino acids long. V shed 4 bases, J shed 8 bases, and the junction held 14 bases outside the gene matches. Germline V gives CDR1 MNHNS, CDR2 SASEGT. The DNA of the CDR3 is TGTGCCAGCAGTGGGAACAGCCGGGACAGGGTAGGGGGCTACACCTTC. Its translation is CASSGNSRDRVGGYTF.

The V gene is TRBV4-1, the J gene TRBJ1-6; D call uncertain. The CDR3 extends over 17 amino acids. The germline V and J ends were trimmed by 0 bases and 9 bases, with 18 bases remaining between them. CDR1 MGHRA and CDR2 YSYEKL come from the germline V gene. DNA for the CDR3: TGCGCCAGCAGCCAAGATGGCGGGGATCTGGTCGGTTCACCCCTCCACTTT. As protein: CASSQDGGDLVGSPLHF.